This T cell receptor beta chain was captured in a study of T-cell memory formation after mild COVID-19. Study-level points and caveats: CM and EM subsets held most contracting CD4+ clones; EMRA held CD8+ ones.

Notes on this clonotype: What it binds is not known.

TCRdb called the 5' RACE reads again in MiXCR, with one record for every CDR3 protein. The repertoire holds approximately 260,000 distinct CDR3 sequences, with about a sixth as singletons. The origin of this receptor is a man between 18 and 29 years old who had mild COVID-19 (a few samples of this study predate the infection). Cell type and time point are not known. The sequencing sample was made of PBMCs or a T cell subset sorted from them (not recorded which).

The CDR3 here is CATSVAGKNTEAFF. CDR3 sequence (DNA): TGTGCCACCAGTGTTGCAGGGAAGAACACTGAAGCTTTCTTT. The chain joins TRBV24-1 to TRBJ1-1; D might be TRBD1 (5 bases). The germline CDR1 and CDR2 sequences are KGHDR and SFDVKD. V lost 5 bases and J 1 base, leaving 10 bases between the germline ends. The CDR3 totals 14 residues.